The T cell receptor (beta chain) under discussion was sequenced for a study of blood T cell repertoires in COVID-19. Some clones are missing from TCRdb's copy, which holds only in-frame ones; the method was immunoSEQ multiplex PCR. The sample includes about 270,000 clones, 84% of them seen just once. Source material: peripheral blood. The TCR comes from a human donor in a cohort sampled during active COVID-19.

The CDR3 here is CASSQDTSGRALTQYF. Here the CDR3 DNA reads TGTGCCAGCAGCCAAGATACTAGCGGGAGGGCCCTTACGCAGTATTTT. The J gene is TRBJ2-3, the V gene TRBV3-1 (or the pseudogene TRBV3-2); 13 bases agree with TRBD2. This CDR3 contains 16 residues. V was clipped by 0 bases and J by 8 bases; unmatched bases: 5. Germline V gene lookup returns CDR1 LGHDT and CDR2 YNNKEL (reference sequence).